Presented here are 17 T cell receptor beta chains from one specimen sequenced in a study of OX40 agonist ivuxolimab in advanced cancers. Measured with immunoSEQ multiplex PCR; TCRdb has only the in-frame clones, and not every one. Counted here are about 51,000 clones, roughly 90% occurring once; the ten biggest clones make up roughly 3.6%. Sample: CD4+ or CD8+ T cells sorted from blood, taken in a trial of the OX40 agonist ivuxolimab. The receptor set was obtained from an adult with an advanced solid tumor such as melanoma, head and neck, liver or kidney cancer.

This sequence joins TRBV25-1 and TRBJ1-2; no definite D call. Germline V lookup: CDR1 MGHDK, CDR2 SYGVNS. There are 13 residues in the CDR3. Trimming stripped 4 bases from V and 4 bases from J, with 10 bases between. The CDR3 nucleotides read TGTGCCAGCAGTGGGGAGGGCGGCTATGGCTACACCTTC. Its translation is CASSGEGGYGYTF.

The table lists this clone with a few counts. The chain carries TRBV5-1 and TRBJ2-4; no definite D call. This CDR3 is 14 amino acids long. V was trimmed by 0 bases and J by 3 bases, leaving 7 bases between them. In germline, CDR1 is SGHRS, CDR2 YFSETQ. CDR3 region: CASSLDTIKNIQYF. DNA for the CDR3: TGCGCCAGCAGCTTGGACACTATCAAAAACATTCAGTACTTC.

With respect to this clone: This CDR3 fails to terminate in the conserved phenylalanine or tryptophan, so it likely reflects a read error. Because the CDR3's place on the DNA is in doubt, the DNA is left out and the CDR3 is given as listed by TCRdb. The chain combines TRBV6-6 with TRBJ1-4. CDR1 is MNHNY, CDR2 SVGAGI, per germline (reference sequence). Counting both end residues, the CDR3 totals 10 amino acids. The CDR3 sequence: CASSHNDGGY.

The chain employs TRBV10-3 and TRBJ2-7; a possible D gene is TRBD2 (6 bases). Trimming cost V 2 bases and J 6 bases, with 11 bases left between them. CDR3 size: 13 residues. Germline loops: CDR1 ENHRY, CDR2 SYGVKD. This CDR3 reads CAISEIGGREQYF. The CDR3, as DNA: TGTGCCATCAGTGAGATCGGGGGTCGCGAGCAGTACTTC.

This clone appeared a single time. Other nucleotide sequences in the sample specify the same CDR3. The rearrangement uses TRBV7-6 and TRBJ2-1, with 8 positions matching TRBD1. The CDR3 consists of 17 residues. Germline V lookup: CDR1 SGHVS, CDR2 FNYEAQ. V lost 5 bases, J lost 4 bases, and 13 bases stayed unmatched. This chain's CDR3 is CASSVKPGTGNYNEQFF. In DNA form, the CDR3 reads TGTGCCAGCAGCGTAAAGCCTGGGACAGGAAATTACAATGAGCAGTTCTTC.

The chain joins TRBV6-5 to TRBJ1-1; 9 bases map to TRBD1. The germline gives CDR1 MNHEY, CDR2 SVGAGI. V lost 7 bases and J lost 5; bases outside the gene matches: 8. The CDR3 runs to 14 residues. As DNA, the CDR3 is TGTGCCAGCAAACAGGGGGCAAGAGAGACTGAAGCTTTCTTT. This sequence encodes CASKQGARETEAFF.

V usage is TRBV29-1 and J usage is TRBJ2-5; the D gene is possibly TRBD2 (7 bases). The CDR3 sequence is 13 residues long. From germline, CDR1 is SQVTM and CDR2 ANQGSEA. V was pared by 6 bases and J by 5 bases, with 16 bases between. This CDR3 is CSVSRGGLETQYF. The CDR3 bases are TGCAGCGTGTCTAGGGGGGGCTTGGAGACCCAGTACTTC.

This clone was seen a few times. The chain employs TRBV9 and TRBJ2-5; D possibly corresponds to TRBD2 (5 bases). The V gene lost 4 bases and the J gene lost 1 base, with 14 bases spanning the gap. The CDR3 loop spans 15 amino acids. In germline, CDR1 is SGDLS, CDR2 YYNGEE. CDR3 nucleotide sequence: TGTGCCAGCAGCCCACTCTCCGGGATCCAAGAGACCCAGTACTTC. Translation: CASSPLSGIQETQYF.

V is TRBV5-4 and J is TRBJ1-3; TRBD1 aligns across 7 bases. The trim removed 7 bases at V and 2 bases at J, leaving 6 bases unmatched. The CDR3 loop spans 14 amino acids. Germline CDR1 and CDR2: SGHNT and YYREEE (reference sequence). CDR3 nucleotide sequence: TGTGCCAGCGCGCTACAGGGGACTGGAAACACCATATATTTT. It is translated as CASALQGTGNTIYF.

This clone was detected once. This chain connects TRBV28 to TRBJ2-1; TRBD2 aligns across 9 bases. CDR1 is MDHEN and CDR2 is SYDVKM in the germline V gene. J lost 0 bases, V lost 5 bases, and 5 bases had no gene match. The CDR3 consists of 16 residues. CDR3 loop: CASSSTSGYSYNEQFF. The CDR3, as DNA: TGTGCCAGCAGTAGTACTAGCGGGTACTCCTACAATGAGCAGTTCTTC.

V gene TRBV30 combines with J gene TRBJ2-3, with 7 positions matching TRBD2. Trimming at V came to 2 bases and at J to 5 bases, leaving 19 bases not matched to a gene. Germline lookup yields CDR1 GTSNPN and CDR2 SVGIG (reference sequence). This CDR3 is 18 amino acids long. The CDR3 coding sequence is TGTGCCTGGAGTACCCGGAGGACTAGGCGGGAGCGGGGAGATACGCAGTATTTT. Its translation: CAWSTRRTRRERGDTQYF.

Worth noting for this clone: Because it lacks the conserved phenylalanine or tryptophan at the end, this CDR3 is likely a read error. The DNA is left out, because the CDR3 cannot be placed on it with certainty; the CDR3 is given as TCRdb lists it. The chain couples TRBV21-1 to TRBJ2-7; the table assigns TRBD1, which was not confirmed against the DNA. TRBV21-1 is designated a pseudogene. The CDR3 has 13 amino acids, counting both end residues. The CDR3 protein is CASSTAGQGATSE.

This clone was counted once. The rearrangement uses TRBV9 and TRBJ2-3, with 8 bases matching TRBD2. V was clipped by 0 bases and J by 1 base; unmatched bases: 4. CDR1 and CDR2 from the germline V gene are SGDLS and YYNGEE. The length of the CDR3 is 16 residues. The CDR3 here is CASSVDTGGGTDTQYF. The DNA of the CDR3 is TGTGCCAGCAGCGTAGACACGGGGGGGGGCACAGATACGCAGTATTTT.

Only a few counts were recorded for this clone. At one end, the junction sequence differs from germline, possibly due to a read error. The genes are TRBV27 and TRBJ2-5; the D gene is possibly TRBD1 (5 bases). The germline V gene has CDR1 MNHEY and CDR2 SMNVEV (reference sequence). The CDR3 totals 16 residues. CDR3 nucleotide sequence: TGTGCCAGCAGTCTATCAACGCCCACTGGGGCTGAGACCCAGTACTTC. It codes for CASSLSTPTGAETQYF.

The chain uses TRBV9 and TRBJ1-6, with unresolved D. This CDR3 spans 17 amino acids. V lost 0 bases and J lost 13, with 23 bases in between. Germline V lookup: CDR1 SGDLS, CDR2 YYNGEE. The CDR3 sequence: CASSVGDSGESYTPLHF. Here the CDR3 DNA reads TGTGCCAGCAGCGTAGGGGATTCTGGGGAGTCTTATACTCCCCTCCACTTT.

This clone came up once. CDR3 nucleotides: TGTGCCAGCAGCATCACAGGGCTGAACACTGAAGCTTTCTTT. Translated: CASSITGLNTEAFF. The chain links TRBV28 to TRBJ1-1; weak D call: TRBD1 (6 bases). Trimming removed 6 bases from V and 0 bases from J, with 11 bases in between. This CDR3 has 14 amino acids. Germline V gene sequence: CDR1 MDHEN, CDR2 SYDVKM. The variable domain in full, with the rest retrieved from reference TRBV28 and TRBJ1-1, is DVKVTQSSRYLVKRTGEKVFLECVQDMDHENMFWYRQDPGLGLRLIYFSYDVKMKEKGDIPEGYSVSREKKERFSLILESASTNQTSMYLCASSITGLNTEAFFGQGTRLTVV.

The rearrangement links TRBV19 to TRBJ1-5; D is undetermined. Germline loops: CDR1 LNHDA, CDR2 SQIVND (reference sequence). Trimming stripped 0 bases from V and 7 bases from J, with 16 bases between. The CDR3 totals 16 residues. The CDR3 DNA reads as TGTGCCAGTAGTATAGATCAGAGAGGGCGTGGGCAGCCCCAGCATTTT. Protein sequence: CASSIDQRGRGQPQHF.